What follows are 30 T cell receptor beta chains derived from one specimen sequenced in a study of T cell responses to AZD1222 COVID-19 vaccine. TCRdb's table, derived via immunoSEQ multiplex PCR, lists solely in-frame clones and lacks some. The sample lists about 120,000 clones; 70% to 90% were seen once. The source material was peripheral blood, sampled on day 0 of AZD1222 vaccination. Receptors were obtained from an adult in good health.

This clone has only one observation. V and J are TRBV9 and TRBJ2-3, with a weak D call TRBD2 (6 bases). Germline V gene lookup returns CDR1 SGDLS and CDR2 YYNGEE. This CDR3 is built from 16 residues. Trimming removed 4 bases from V and 2 bases from J, with 17 bases in between. The DNA for the CDR3 is TGTGCCAGCAGCCCCCGCGGGAACCTAATCACAGATACGCAGTATTTT. Its translation: CASSPRGNLITDTQYF.

The chain joins TRBV11-2 to TRBJ2-7; TRBD2 matches 10 bases. J was trimmed by 1 base and V by 7 bases; bases with no gene match: 10. Looked up from germline, CDR1 is SGHAT and CDR2 is FQNNGV. The length of the CDR3 is 16 residues. For the CDR3, the DNA is TGTGCCAGCAAATCGCCGGGACTAGCGTTGTCCTACGAGCAGTACTTC. It encodes CASKSPGLALSYEQYF.

The genes are TRBV15 and TRBJ2-7, with D unclear. The germline CDR1 and CDR2 sequences are LNHNV and YYDKDF (reference sequence). V was cut by 3 bases and J by 0 bases, with 15 bases left in between. This CDR3 is 16 amino acids long. CDR3 nucleotides: TGTGCCACCAGCAGGTTAGCAGCGTCAAGCTCCTACGAGCAGTACTTC. Residues: CATSRLAASSSYEQYF.

The chain links TRBV18 to TRBJ2-3; possibly TRBD2 for D (5 bases). Per the germline V gene, CDR1 is KGHSH and CDR2 is LQKENI. V was shortened by 2 bases and J by 3 bases, with 12 bases between the two germline ends. This CDR3 contains 15 residues. DNA of the CDR3: TGTGCCAGCTCACCATCAGCGGCTAGAACAGATACGCAGTATTTT. Amino acid sequence: CASSPSAARTDTQYF.

The chain employs TRBV19 and TRBJ1-3; no clear D. Trimming removed 7 bases at V and 0 bases at J, with 13 bases between. Germline CDR1 reads LNHDA; CDR2 reads SQIVND (reference sequence). The CDR3 is made up of 15 amino acids. The DNA for the CDR3 is TGTGCCAGTAAACCCGACGGCCTCTCTGGAAACACCATATATTTT. Translated, it gives CASKPDGLSGNTIYF.

The chain uses TRBV18 and TRBJ1-4, with D unresolved. This CDR3 is built from 14 residues. Germline CDR1 is KGHSH and CDR2 is LQKENI. V shed 6 bases and J shed 4 bases, with 12 bases lying between them. The CDR3, as DNA: TGTGCCAGCTCCGTTAACGGAGGTAATGAAAAACTGTTTTTT. Amino acid sequence: CASSVNGGNEKLFF.

The J gene is TRBJ1-2, the V gene TRBV9; the D gene is possibly TRBD1 (5 bases). The CDR3 has 12 amino acids. The V and J ends lost 4 bases and 6 bases respectively, with 10 bases between them. Germline assignment: CDR1 SGDLS and CDR2 YYNGEE. CDR3 loop: CASSRGEHGYTF. The CDR3 nucleotides are TGTGCCAGCAGCCGAGGGGAGCATGGCTACACCTTC.

J is TRBJ2-5 and V is TRBV6-5; D gene uncertain. The ends were cut back, 0 bases at V and 5 bases at J, with 7 bases in the middle. The CDR3 runs 13 residues. Germline CDR1 reads MNHEY; CDR2 reads SVGAGI. The CDR3 coding sequence is TGTGCCAGCAGTTACTCGGGGTGGGAGACCCAGTACTTC. Its protein is CASSYSGWETQYF.

This rearrangement joins TRBV7-2 to TRBJ2-1, with D hard to call. CDR3 length: 12 amino acids. The V gene lost 5 bases and the J gene lost 9 bases, with 11 bases spanning the gap. CDR1 SGHTA and CDR2 FQGNSA come from the germline V gene. CDR3 residues: CASSPRIGEQFF. DNA for the CDR3: TGTGCCAGCAGCCCCCGTATTGGTGAGCAGTTCTTC.

The chain has TRBV5-1 and TRBJ2-2; tentatively, D is TRBD2 (5 bases). Per germline, CDR1 SGHRS and CDR2 YFSETQ. Trimming stripped 6 bases from V and 7 bases from J, with 13 bases between. The CDR3 consists of 13 residues. CDR3 sequence: CASTDNAGGELFF. CDR3 nucleotides: TGCGCCAGCACCGATAACGCGGGCGGGGAGCTGTTTTTT. The complete variable domain, with remaining parts taken from reference TRBV5-1 and TRBJ2-2, reads KAGVTQTPRYLIKTRGQQVTLSCSPISGHRSVSWYQQTPGQGLQFLFEYFSETQRNKGNFPGRFSGRQFSNSRSEMNVSTLELGDSALYLCASTDNAGGELFFGEGSRLTVL.

V is TRBV19 and J is TRBJ1-2; D is possibly TRBD1 (5 bases). The V gene lost 1 base and the J gene lost 4 bases, with 7 bases spanning the gap. Germline CDR1 is LNHDA and CDR2 is SQIVND (reference sequence). The CDR3 runs 13 residues. CDR3 nucleotides: TGTGCCAGTAGTATAGGCAGGGTCTATGGCTACACCTTC. Translated, it gives CASSIGRVYGYTF.

The gene calls are TRBV7-6 and TRBJ1-1; 8 positions agree with TRBD1. The CDR3 has 14 residues. Germline trimming cut 1 base from V and 8 bases from J; bases unmatched to any gene: 6. CDR1 is SGHVS and CDR2 is FNYEAQ in the germline V gene. CDR3 sequence reads: CASSLGDRTVEAFF. CDR3 sequence (DNA): TGTGCCAGCAGCTTAGGGGACAGGACGGTGGAAGCTTTCTTT.

V is TRBV28 and J is TRBJ1-2; a weak D match, TRBD1 (5 bases). The CDR3 contains 16 residues. Trimming left V 1 base short and J 5 bases short, with 17 bases between. CDR1 is MDHEN and CDR2 is SYDVKM in the germline V gene. The CDR3 nucleotides read TGTGCCAGCAGTTTATCCGACAGCCACCCGTCTTATGGCTACACCTTC. Translation: CASSLSDSHPSYGYTF.

The rearrangement joins TRBV11-2 to TRBJ2-1, with a possible D match to TRBD2 (5 bases). The CDR3 loop spans 15 amino acids. CDR1 and CDR2 from the germline V gene are SGHAT and FQNNGV. V was clipped by 3 bases and J by 4 bases, with 13 bases between them. Here the CDR3 DNA reads TGTGCCAGCAGCTTGAGCGGAGCAATTTACAATGAGCAGTTCTTC. Translating gives CASSLSGAIYNEQFF.

The chain is built from TRBV23-1 and TRBJ2-7; 9 bases fit TRBD2. TRBV23-1 is marked as an open reading frame, function uncertain. V shed 3 bases, J shed 3 bases, and the junction held 18 bases outside the gene matches. The CDR3 loop spans 19 amino acids. CDR3 DNA sequence: TGCGCCAGCAGTCATAATAATATGAAGCGGGGGGACAGACACTACGAGCAGTACTTC. As protein: CASSHNNMKRGDRHYEQYF.

V is TRBV5-6 and J is TRBJ2-1; either TRBD1 or TRBD2 may supply D (5 bases each). Germline V gives CDR1 SGHDT, CDR2 YYEEEE. Trimming removed 0 bases from V and 9 bases from J, with 10 bases in between. This CDR3 has 13 residues. DNA for the CDR3: TGTGCCAGCAGCTTGGGGCCCGGGGCTGAGCAGTTCTTC. Encoded protein: CASSLGPGAEQFF.

The rearrangement links TRBV6-1 to TRBJ1-4; tentative D call: TRBD1 (6 bases). The germline V gene has CDR1 MNHNS and CDR2 SASEGT. V was pared by 1 base and J by 8 bases, with 11 bases between. The CDR3 covers 14 residues. The CDR3 DNA follows: TGTGCCAGCAGTGAAGACAGGGTCACGGAAAAACTGTTTTTT. Its translation is CASSEDRVTEKLFF.

The chain recombines TRBV19 with TRBJ1-2; 8 bases align to TRBD1. CDR3 length: 14 amino acids. The junction had 10 bases not matched to a gene; V was cut back by 5 bases and J by 8 bases. The germline V gene encodes CDR1 LNHDA and CDR2 SQIVND (reference sequence). CDR3 residues: CASSQDREVFGYTF. CDR3 bases: TGTGCCAGTAGTCAGGACAGGGAGGTTTTCGGCTACACCTTC. The whole variable domain, filled in from reference TRBV19 and TRBJ1-2, reads DGGITQSPKYLFRKEGQNVTLSCEQNLNHDAMYWYRQDPGQGLRLIYYSQIVNDFQKGDIAEGYSVSREKKESFPLTVTSAQKNPTAFYLCASSQDREVFGYTFGSGTRLTVV.

This chain links TRBV18 with TRBJ1-1; D is uncertain. Germline-derived CDR1 and CDR2 are KGHSH and LQKENI. Between the trimmed V and J ends, which lost 3 bases and 1 base, there was a span of 15 bases. The CDR3 runs to 16 residues. The CDR3 sequence: CASSPRGPGANTEAFF. The CDR3 bases are TGTGCCAGCTCACCCCGAGGTCCGGGCGCGAACACTGAAGCTTTCTTT.

The chain is built from TRBV7-2 and TRBJ2-5; D not resolved. Germline CDR1 reads SGHTA; CDR2 reads FQGNSA. The CDR3 is 15 residues long. Trimming shortened V by 3 bases and J by 5 bases, and 16 bases separated the two germline ends. This CDR3 reads CASSFVWMGWETQYF. CDR3 bases: TGTGCCAGCAGCTTCGTATGGATGGGCTGGGAGACCCAGTACTTC.

The rearrangement joins TRBV10-3 to TRBJ1-2; D call uncertain. From germline, CDR1 is ENHRY and CDR2 SYGVKD. V gave up 7 bases and J gave up 2 bases, with 11 bases separating them. This CDR3 is built from 13 residues. DNA of the CDR3: TGTGCCATCAAAAAGGGATCGAACTATGGCTACACCTTC. It translates to CAIKKGSNYGYTF.

The V and J genes are TRBV10-2 and TRBJ2-1; D may be TRBD1 or TRBD2 (5 bases each). In germline, CDR1 is WSHSY, CDR2 SAAADI. This CDR3 contains 14 residues. The V end was cut by 3 bases, the J end by 10 bases, with 16 bases between. CDR3 coding DNA: TGCGCCAGCAGTGATTCCCTCGGGACCCGGGAGCAGTTCTTC. It yields the protein CASSDSLGTREQFF.

This rearrangement joins TRBV2 to TRBJ1-1; 8 bases fit TRBD1. The CDR3 length is 14 residues. V shed 6 bases and J 3 bases; nucleotides not matched to a gene: 6. Germline values: CDR1 SNHLY, CDR2 FYNNEI. The CDR3 region is CASSKQGEDTEAFF. The DNA for the CDR3 is TGTGCCAGCAGCAAACAGGGGGAGGACACTGAAGCTTTCTTT.

This clone has just a few counts. The chain uses TRBV18 and TRBJ2-7; 7 bases align to TRBD2. Per germline, CDR1 KGHSH and CDR2 LQKENI. The CDR3 loop spans 15 amino acids. With V trimmed by 2 bases and J by 0 bases, 4 bases remained unmatched. The CDR3 DNA follows: TGTGCCAGCTCACCAGAGCTAGCGGTCTCCTACGAGCAGTACTTC. It is translated as CASSPELAVSYEQYF.

This chain uses TRBV20-1 with TRBJ2-7, with D possibly TRBD1 on 5 matching bases. The germline V gene has CDR1 DFQATT and CDR2 SNEGSKA (reference sequence). The length of the CDR3 is 14 residues. With 3 bases removed from V and 6 bases from J, the gap between germline ends came to 18 bases. The CDR3 nucleotides read TGCAGTGCTAGTGGTGGGGCCCCTCGGCTCGAGCAGTACTTC. Its protein is CSASGGAPRLEQYF.

This chain uses TRBV19 with TRBJ1-5; 7 bases line up with TRBD1. The CDR3 is 15 amino acids. The germline V gene encodes CDR1 LNHDA and CDR2 SQIVND (reference sequence). J gave up 2 bases and V 6 bases, and 7 bases lay outside the gene matches. The CDR3 is CASSHFDRGNQPQHF. As DNA, the CDR3 is TGTGCCAGTAGCCATTTTGACAGGGGCAATCAGCCCCAGCATTTT.

The chain carries TRBV6-6 and TRBJ1-5; D is uncertain. The germline CDR1 and CDR2 sequences are MNHNY and SVGAGI (reference sequence). This CDR3 is built from 15 residues. Deletions cut 7 bases from V and 0 bases from J, with 13 bases between. CDR3 residues: CASNPGQHSNQPQHF. The CDR3 DNA is TGTGCCAGCAACCCCGGGCAGCATAGCAATCAGCCCCAGCATTTT.

The genes are TRBV20-1 and TRBJ1-1, with D perhaps TRBD1 (5 bases). The germline V gene has CDR1 DFQATT and CDR2 SNEGSKA (reference sequence). This CDR3 has 11 residues. The V end was cut by 5 bases, the J end by 10 bases, with 14 bases between. CDR3: CSAAPGFVAFF. CDR3 sequence (DNA): TGCAGTGCTGCCCCAGGGTTCGTAGCTTTCTTT.

The chain links TRBV14 to TRBJ1-1; D is uncertain. Trimming left V 0 bases short and J 4 bases short, with 9 bases between. Germline CDR1 reads SGHDN; CDR2 reads FVKESK. CDR3 length: 14 amino acids. CDR3 protein: CASSQDPGITEAFF. The CDR3 DNA is TGTGCCAGCAGCCAAGATCCCGGCATCACTGAAGCTTTCTTT.

The gene calls are TRBV5-8 and TRBJ1-1; D is possibly TRBD1 (5 bases). This CDR3 contains 15 residues. Germline V CDR1 and CDR2: SGHTS, YDEGEE. Trimming cost V 6 bases and J 0 bases, with 15 bases left between them. The chain's CDR3 is CASTTPGQMNTEAFF. The CDR3 DNA reads as TGTGCCAGCACTACGCCGGGGCAGATGAACACTGAAGCTTTCTTT.